The 5 T cell receptor beta chains below were found in one sample sequenced in a study of tumor-infiltrating lymphocytes in localized non-small cell lung cancer. TCRdb's table, derived via immunoSEQ multiplex PCR, lists solely in-frame clones and lacks some. The sample lists 20,000 to 25,000 clones; 60% to 80% were seen once. The sequenced material came from lung tumor tissue. The receptor source for this set is a human donor with non-small cell lung cancer.

The rearrangement uses TRBV6-1 and TRBJ2-1; D not resolved. Germline CDR1 reads MNHNS; CDR2 reads SASEGT. The V gene lost 0 bases and the J gene lost 15 bases, with 15 bases spanning the gap. This CDR3 region has 13 residues. The CDR3, as DNA: TGTGCCAGCAGTGAAGCAGGGAACGTCTTAGGGTTCTTC. Translation gives CASSEAGNVLGFF.

The chain has TRBV14 and TRBJ1-4; D is perhaps TRBD1 (6 bases). Trimming took 5 bases from V and 1 from J, leaving 8 bases between them. The germline V gene encodes CDR1 SGHDN and CDR2 FVKESK. The CDR3 consists of 14 residues. In DNA, the CDR3 is TGTGCCAGCAGCGACAGGCAAACTAATGAAAAACTGTTTTTT. Protein sequence: CASSDRQTNEKLFF. The full variable domain, its missing parts supplied by reference TRBV14 and TRBJ1-4, is EAGVTQFPSHSVIEKGQTVTLRCDPISGHDNLYWYRRVMGKEIKFLLHFVKESKQDESGMPNNRFLAERTGGTYSTLKVQPAELEDSGVYFCASSDRQTNEKLFFGSGTQLSVL.

The rearrangement joins TRBV28 to TRBJ2-5; D is unresolved. This CDR3 is 12 amino acids long. Between the trimmed V and J ends, which lost 5 bases and 5 bases, there was a span of 9 bases. The germline V gene has CDR1 MDHEN and CDR2 SYDVKM. The DNA for the CDR3 is TGTGCCAGCAGTCAAAATGCGGAGACCCAGTACTTC. Protein sequence: CASSQNAETQYF.

This clone was picked up a small number of times. This chain links TRBV30 with TRBJ2-3; D is unclear. V was pared by 0 bases and J by 0 bases, with 10 bases between. Per the germline V gene, CDR1 is GTSNPN and CDR2 is SVGIG (reference sequence). This CDR3 is 15 amino acids long. The CDR3 spells CAWSVRKFSTDTQYF. The CDR3 DNA sequence: TGTGCCTGGAGTGTACGTAAATTTAGCACAGATACGCAGTATTTT.

This clone was detected once. In DNA form, the CDR3 reads TGTGCCATCAGCCGGGGGGAGACCCAGTACTTC. Encoded protein: CAISRGETQYF. V usage is TRBV10-3 and J usage is TRBJ2-5; D may be TRBD2 (6 bases). The length of the CDR3 is 11 residues. V shed 6 bases and J shed 5 bases, with 7 bases lying between them. Per germline, CDR1 ENHRY and CDR2 SYGVKD.